This TCR beta chain stems from a study of cytomegalovirus exposure and HLA in healthy donors (dated by TCRdb to 2016 to 2017). Broadly, across the study: An earlier analysis of approximately 600 of the donors reported about 290 Gb of sequence data and approximately 110 million unique TCR beta sequences from about 179 million T cells. An early release that covered about 600 HLA-typed donors contained approximately 300 gigabases of sequencing data and 80 million or so unique TCR sequences. Of the roughly 390 genotyped donors, roughly 80% were placed in the genetic ancestry cluster associated with self-reported Caucasian donors. The aim of the study was to test whether cataloging public T cell receptors could identify signatures of past pathogen exposure. The study profiled the T cell repertoires of around 700 subjects by immunosequencing and related them to cytomegalovirus serostatus. Besides the first cohort of 550 to 750 subjects, a separate validation cohort made up of roughly 120 different subjects was used. High-throughput TCR immunosequencing, statistical association of individual TCRs with disease status, and machine learning were combined to predict cytomegalovirus infection status. A later analysis re-analyzed previously published TCR beta repertoires from 600 to 850 donors and added high-resolution HLA genotyping to study TCR occurrence patterns. The later analysis used no new phenotypic data to find candidate immune exposures, relying instead on TCR beta sequences and their occurrence across donors. In an earlier analysis of 587 of the donors, high-throughput TCR beta sequencing was used to judge whether each TCR beta V gene segment behaved as functional or pseudogenic. Donor age, sex, ethnicity and CMV serostatus were compiled alongside the repertoire data. A later genetic analysis took genome-wide SNP genotypes for about 55% of the roughly 700 donors and used that subset as a discovery cohort. Every discovery cohort repertoire had been produced on one sequencing platform. HLA typing included class I and class II loci at four-digit resolution. Typing coverage differed by locus: A, B, C, DRB1 and DQB1 were typed in about 620-640 donors, DQA1 in approximately 520, DPA1 in roughly 590, and DPB1 in around 440. Roughly 5 DR-DQ haplotypes were treated as single units for association and clustering because of strong linkage in the cohort. Across under 500 genotyped donors of the cohort, an average of about 250,000 unique TCR beta nucleotide sequences per donor were sequenced, and approximately 17% of those sequences were non-productive.

A note on this clone: There is no known antigen for this receptor. Per-base qualities were not stored, and no clone one base away is much larger.

The cohort consisted of approximately 690 healthy bone marrow donors. At the time of sampling, every cohort member was nominally healthy, though immune exposures that went unrecorded were likely present. The donor was CMV seronegative and belonged to the group of around 400 seronegative cohort members. Each donor provided a peripheral blood sample, and peripheral blood mononuclear cells were used for TCR beta sequencing. The Qiagen DNeasy Blood Extraction Kit was used to extract genomic DNA from the blood cell samples. Beyond this particular receptor, the publication reports: It was suggested by the authors that the approach could potentially be generalized to other disease states and immunological phenotypes. For the cohort, immune exposure information was limited to CMV serostatus. Several of the top co-occurrence clusters appeared to be linked to parvovirus B19, influenza, CMV and Epstein-Barr virus, according to a later analysis. In this cohort, only TCR beta chains were sequenced, and detectable features were limited by the absence of alpha or paired-chain data. Correlated functional status among segregating V segments might be attributable to linkage disequilibrium, but an unknown experimental factor could not be ruled out. Broadly in line with IMGT annotations, most TCR beta V segments showed up in productive rearrangements about 87% or about 30% of the time in an earlier analysis of several hundred of the donors. According to a later genetic analysis, donors in an Asian-associated ancestry cluster had fewer N-insertions in productive TCRs than the roughly 670-donor mean. Because HLA typing was missing for some donors at each locus, association tests included only the typed subset. In a later analysis, most CMV-associated TCR beta chains were found to appear HLA-restricted, with HLA associations seemingly driven largely by CMV exposure. Strong co-occurrence of HLA alleles, especially DR and DQ, made assigning TCR associations to individual alleles difficult. Because counts were too low, seventeen rarely observed V segments, including chromosome 9 orphons, were left out of the earlier analysis of a few hundred of the donors. Most TCR sequences were observed very rarely across donors, whereas some public TCRs were present in many individuals. In the study, some 160 TCR beta chains were listed as associated with cytomegalovirus. In a later analysis, HLA-associated TCR beta chains showed more clonal expansion and lower generation probabilities than non-associated chains that were equally common. At a false discovery rate of 0.05, a later analysis linked under 20,000 TCR beta sequences to specific HLA alleles. The classifier was reported to diagnose cytomegalovirus status with high specificity and sensitivity in both the original cohort and the validation cohort. A cluster of highly shared sequence variants was judged likely to be a technical artifact of the sequencing pipeline. V-gene and J-gene trimming of TCR beta chains was associated with a missense DCLRE1C variant in a later genetic analysis, and the association was replicated in an independent cohort. A further reported finding was that TCR beta sequences accurately predicted the HLA-A and HLA-B alleles for most subjects in the first cohort. Roughly uniform sequencing depth across donors was assumed in presence/absence analyses, although this assumption may not hold. In vitro tests confirmed that three of the cytomegalovirus-associated TCR beta chains recognize cytomegalovirus antigens. In a later analysis, the rate of TCR association differed among HLA loci, with DRB1 alleles having the most associated TCRs and HLA-C alleles having the fewest.

Library creation used the immunoSEQ multiplex PCR assay. A mixture of 60 forward primers for TCR Vbeta segments and 13 reverse primers for TCR Jbeta segments was used in the multiplex PCR. A multiplex PCR assay on genomic DNA amplified the CDR3 region of rearranged TCR beta genes. Amplified TCR beta libraries were sequenced as 87-base-pair reads on the Illumina HiSeq System. The original methods were these. A later analysis tallied some 79 million unique TCR beta chains across the roughly 610 repertoires, and around 9.9 million of those chains were shared by two or more donors. Raw reads were error-corrected and collapsed into unique sequences by a nearest-neighbor algorithm in which closely related sequences were merged to remove PCR and sequencing errors. Alignment of CDR3 sequences to IMGT reference sequences was used to assign V, D and J gene segments. For a sequence to be retained, a match of at least six nucleotides to both a V gene segment and a J gene segment was required. Rearrangements were called productive when the CDR3 lacked stop codons and stayed in frame with V and J; all others were non-productive. CDR3 was defined according to IMGT convention as the region running from the second conserved V-encoded cysteine to the conserved J-encoded phenylalanine. In an earlier analysis of some 550 of the donors, sequences lacking an unambiguous match to a single V gene segment were excluded. In an earlier analysis of 587 of the donors, V segments were called functional above 56.7% productive rearrangements and were called segregating when the between-donor standard deviation exceeded 5%. A statistical classification framework was developed to diagnose cytomegalovirus status using the catalog of TCR beta chain sequences. In a later analysis, TCR nucleotide sequences were compared against IMGT/GENE-DB human TR gene sequences so that V and J genes could be assigned. The TCRdist pipeline was used in a later analysis to assign CDR3 sequences and most-parsimonious VDJ recombination scenarios. A later analysis defined each TCR beta chain by its CDR3 amino acid sequence plus V-gene family, and excluded reads lacking a unique V-gene family. In a later analysis, 450 to 600 highly shared, low-generation-probability nucleotide sequences were removed to address suspected cross-contamination and a sequencing artifact. A later analysis calculated a clonal expansion index for each public chain from normalized within-repertoire ranks of inferred template counts. In a later analysis, generation probabilities were computed using a VDJ recombination model fitted to out-of-frame rearrangements, and the results were checked against IGoR. Hypergeometric tests were used in a later analysis to score TCR-TCR, TCR-HLA and TCR-CMV co-occurrence, with a repertoire-size bias correction applied to the TCR pairs. To estimate false discovery rates, a later analysis permuted the HLA or CMV assignments 20 times. In a later analysis, co-occurring TCRs were grouped using DBSCAN, and TCRdist sequence similarity was added for clustering within HLA-allele-positive subsets. Repertoires with fewer than 30,000 or more than 120,000 public chains were left out of co-occurrence clustering, as were several repertoires with anomalous nucleotide sharing. TCRdb retrieved this table from immuneACCESS and kept in-frame rearrangements only. Not all clones are present; in checked studies, unresolved V genes account for under half, and no reason is known for the remainder. V and J calls and clone size are given by that table; D and trimming were obtained from the DNA. The sample table holds approximately 170,000 clones, of which around 75% were seen once. Clones ranked in the top ten supply about 2.2% of the sample.

The sequence came from a male donor in good health and CMV-seronegative. The sequencing sample was made of PBMCs.

DNA sequence: TGCGCCAGCAGCTTGGCCAGTGGGGGGGCTACAGATACGCAGTATTTT. Translated, this is CASSLASGGATDTQYF. This chain joins TRBV5-1 to TRBJ2-3; TRBD2 is possibly the D segment (7 matching bases). Reading the germline V gene gives CDR1 SGHRS and CDR2 YFSETQ. V and J are truncated by 0 bases and 3 bases respectively, leaving an intervening sequence of 14 bases. The CDR3, cysteine through phenylalanine, is 16 amino acids long. Only the CDR3 DNA is retained, 48 bases long and in frame from the first base. Supplemented by the reference TRBV5-1 and TRBJ2-3 proteins around the CDR3, the complete variable domain is KAGVTQTPRYLIKTRGQQVTLSCSPISGHRSVSWYQQTPGQGLQFLFEYFSETQRNKGNFPGRFSGRQFSNSRSEMNVSTLELGDSALYLCASSLASGGATDTQYFGPGTRLTVL.